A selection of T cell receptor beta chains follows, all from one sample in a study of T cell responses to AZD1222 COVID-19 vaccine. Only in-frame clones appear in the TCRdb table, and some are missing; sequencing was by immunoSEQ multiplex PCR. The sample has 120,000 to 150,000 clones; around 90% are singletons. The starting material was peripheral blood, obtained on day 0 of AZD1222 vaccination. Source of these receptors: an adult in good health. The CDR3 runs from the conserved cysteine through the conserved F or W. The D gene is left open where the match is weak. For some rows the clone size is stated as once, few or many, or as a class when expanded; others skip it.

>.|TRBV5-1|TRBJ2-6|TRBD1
CASSWDSNSGANVLTF
TGCGCCAGCAGTTGGGACAGCAACTCTGGGGCCAACGTCCTGACTTTC
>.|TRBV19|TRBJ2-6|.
CASSIVISGANVLTF
TGTGCCAGTAGTATAGTCATCTCTGGGGCCAACGTCCTGACTTTC
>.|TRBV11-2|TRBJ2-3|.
CASSLGFDRLKQYF
TGTGCCAGCAGCTTAGGCTTTGACCGTCTGAAGCAGTATTTT
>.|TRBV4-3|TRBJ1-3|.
CASSQDLGHSGNTIYF
TGCGCCAGCAGCCAAGATCTGGGTCACTCTGGAAACACCATATATTTT
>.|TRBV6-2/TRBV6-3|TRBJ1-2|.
CASSYLAPASYGYTF
TGTGCCAGCAGTTACTTGGCGCCAGCCAGCTATGGCTACACCTTC
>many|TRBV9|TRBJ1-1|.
CASSVVPAGKRDTEAFF
TGTGCCAGCAGCGTAGTGCCGGCAGGGAAAAGAGACACTGAAGCTTTCTTT
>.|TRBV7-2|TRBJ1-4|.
CASSLGLARGDEKLFF
TGTGCCAGCAGCTTAGGGCTGGCTCGAGGAGATGAAAAACTGTTTTTT
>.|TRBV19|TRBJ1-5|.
CASSMVLSANQPQHF
TGTGCCAGTAGTATGGTCCTTTCGGCGAATCAGCCCCAGCATTTT
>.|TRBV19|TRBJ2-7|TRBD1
CASSIALGQGIYEQYF
TGTGCCAGTAGTATAGCTTTGGGACAGGGAATCTACGAGCAGTACTTC
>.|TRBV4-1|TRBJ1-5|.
CASSQGPVSGQPQHF
TGCGCCAGCAGCCAAGGACCGGTTTCGGGTCAGCCCCAGCATTTT
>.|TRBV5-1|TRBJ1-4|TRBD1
CASRPDAGQLEKLFF
TGCGCCAGCAGACCGGATGCGGGACAGCTTGAAAAACTGTTTTTT
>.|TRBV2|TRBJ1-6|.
CASSDGRGNYNSPLHF
TGTGCCAGCAGTGATGGGAGGGGAAACTATAATTCACCCCTCCACTTT
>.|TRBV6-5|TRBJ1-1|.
CAGTYGRGDTEAFF
TGTGCCGGCACGTATGGAAGGGGGGACACTGAAGCTTTCTTT
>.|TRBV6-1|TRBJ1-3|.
CASSESSGEGNTIYF
TGTGCCAGCAGTGAAAGTAGCGGGGAGGGGAACACCATATATTTT
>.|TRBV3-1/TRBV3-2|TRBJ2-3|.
CASRGSNTQYF
TGTGCCAGCAGGGGAAGCAATACGCAGTATTTT
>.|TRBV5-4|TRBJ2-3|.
CASSSSFTDTQYF
TGTGCCAGCAGCTCTAGCTTTACAGATACGCAGTATTTT
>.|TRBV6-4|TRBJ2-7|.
CASSADTGYGYEQYF
TGTGCCAGCAGTGCCGATACAGGGTATGGCTACGAGCAGTACTTC
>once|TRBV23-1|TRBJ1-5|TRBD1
CASSVTGGSNQPQHF
TGCGCCAGCAGCGTCACAGGGGGAAGCAATCAGCCCCAGCATTTT
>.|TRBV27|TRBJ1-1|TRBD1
CASRKTGSGTEAFF
TGTGCCAGCAGGAAGACAGGGTCGGGCACTGAAGCTTTCTTT
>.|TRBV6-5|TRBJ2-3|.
CASSSRDTQYF
TGTGCCAGCAGTTCCCGGGATACGCAGTATTTT
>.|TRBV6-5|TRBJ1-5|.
CASSYLGAGQPQHF
TGTGCCAGCAGTTACCTCGGAGCAGGGCAGCCCCAGCATTTT
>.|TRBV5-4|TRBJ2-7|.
CASSLDAASYEQYF
TGTGCCAGCAGCTTGGACGCGGCCTCCTACGAGCAGTACTTC
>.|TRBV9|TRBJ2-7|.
CASSVKWDPLYEQYF
TGTGCCAGCAGCGTAAAATGGGACCCCCTCTACGAGCAGTACTTC
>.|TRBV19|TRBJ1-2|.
CASNLRINYGYTF
TGTGCCAGTAATCTTCGGATAAACTATGGCTACACCTTC
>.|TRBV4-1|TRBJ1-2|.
CASSQGVSNYGYTF
TGCGCCAGCAGCCAGGGGGTGTCTAACTATGGCTACACCTTC
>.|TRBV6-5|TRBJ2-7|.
CASTVGLDYEQYF
TGTGCCAGCACGGTCGGACTTGACTACGAGCAGTACTTC
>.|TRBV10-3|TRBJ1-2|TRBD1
CAISESGQGRANYGYTF
TGTGCCATCAGTGAGTCAGGACAGGGCAGAGCTAACTATGGCTACACCTTC
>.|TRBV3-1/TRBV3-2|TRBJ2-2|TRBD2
CASSRTSGSFSGELFF
TGTGCCAGCAGCCGGACTAGCGGGAGTTTCAGCGGGGAGCTGTTTTTT
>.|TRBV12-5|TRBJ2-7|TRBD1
CEGQGNLYEQYF
TGTGAAGGACAGGGGAATCTATACGAGCAGTACTTC
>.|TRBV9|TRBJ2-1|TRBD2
CASSGGLAGNEQFF
TGTGCCAGCAGCGGCGGACTAGCGGGTAATGAGCAGTTCTTC
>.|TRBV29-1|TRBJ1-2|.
CSTSAPIGQPHSKYGYTF
TGCAGTACCTCTGCGCCGATTGGACAGCCACATTCTAAGTATGGCTACACCTTC
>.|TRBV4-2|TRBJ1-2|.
CASSQVGQAPYGYTF
TGTGCCAGCAGCCAAGTCGGGCAGGCCCCATATGGCTACACCTTC
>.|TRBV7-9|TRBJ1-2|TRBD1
CASSLGTGAHYGYTF
TGTGCCAGCAGCCTCGGGACAGGAGCGCACTATGGCTACACCTTC
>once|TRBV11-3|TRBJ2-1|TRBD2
CASSPGTSGRADEQFF
TGTGCCAGCAGCCCCGGGACTAGCGGGAGGGCCGATGAGCAGTTCTTC
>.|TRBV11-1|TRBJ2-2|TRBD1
CASSFQGTATGELFF
TGTGCCAGCAGCTTTCAAGGGACAGCCACCGGGGAGCTGTTTTTT
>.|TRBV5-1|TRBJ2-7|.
CASSLASNPPEQYF
TGCGCCAGCAGCTTGGCCTCAAATCCTCCCGAGCAGTACTTC
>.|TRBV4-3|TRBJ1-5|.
CASSQLIGGEPQHF
TGCGCCAGCAGCCAACTTATTGGGGGGGAGCCCCAGCATTTT
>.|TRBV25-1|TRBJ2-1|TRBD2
CASTGTGGIYNEQFF
TGTGCCAGCACTGGGACGGGGGGAATCTACAATGAGCAGTTCTTC
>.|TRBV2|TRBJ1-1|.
CASRMGGGTEAFF
TGTGCCAGCAGGATGGGGGGCGGAACTGAAGCTTTCTTT
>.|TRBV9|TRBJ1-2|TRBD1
CASSVDPGGAGIYNYGYTF
TGTGCCAGCAGCGTAGATCCAGGGGGCGCTGGGATTTATAACTATGGCTACACCTTC
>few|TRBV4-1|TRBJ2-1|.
CASSQQLASYNEQFF
TGCGCCAGCAGCCAGCAGCTAGCGTCCTACAATGAGCAGTTCTTC